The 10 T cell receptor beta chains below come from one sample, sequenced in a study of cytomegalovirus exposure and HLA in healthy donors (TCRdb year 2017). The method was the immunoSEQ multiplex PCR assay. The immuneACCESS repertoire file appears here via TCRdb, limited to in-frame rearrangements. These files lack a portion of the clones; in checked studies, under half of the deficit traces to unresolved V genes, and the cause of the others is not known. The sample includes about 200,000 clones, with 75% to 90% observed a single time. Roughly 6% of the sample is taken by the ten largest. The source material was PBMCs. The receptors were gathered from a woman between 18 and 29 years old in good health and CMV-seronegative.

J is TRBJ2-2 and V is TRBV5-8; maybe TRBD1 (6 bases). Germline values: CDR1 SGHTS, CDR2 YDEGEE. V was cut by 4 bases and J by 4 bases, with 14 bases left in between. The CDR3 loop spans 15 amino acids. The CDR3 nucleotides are TGTGCCAGCAGCCACGGACAGTACGCCACCGGGGAGCTGTTTTTT. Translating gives CASSHGQYATGELFF.

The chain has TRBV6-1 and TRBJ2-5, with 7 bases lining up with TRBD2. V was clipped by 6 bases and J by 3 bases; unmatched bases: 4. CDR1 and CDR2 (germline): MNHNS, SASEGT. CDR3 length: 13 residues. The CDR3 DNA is TGTGCCAGCAGCCGGACTAGGGAAGAGACCCAGTACTTC. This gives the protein CASSRTREETQYF.

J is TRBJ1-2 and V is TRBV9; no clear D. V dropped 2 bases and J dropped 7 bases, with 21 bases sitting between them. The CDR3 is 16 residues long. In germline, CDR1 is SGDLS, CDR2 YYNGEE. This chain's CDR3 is CASSVGDGLADGGYTF. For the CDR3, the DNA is TGTGCCAGCAGCGTTGGCGACGGACTGGCGGATGGTGGCTACACCTTC. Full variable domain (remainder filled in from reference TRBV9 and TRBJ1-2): DSGVTQTPKHLITATGQRVTLRCSPRSGDLSVYWYQQSLDQGLQFLIQYYNGEERAKGNILERFSAQQFPDLHSELNLSSLELGDSALYFCASSVGDGLADGGYTFGSGTRLTVV.

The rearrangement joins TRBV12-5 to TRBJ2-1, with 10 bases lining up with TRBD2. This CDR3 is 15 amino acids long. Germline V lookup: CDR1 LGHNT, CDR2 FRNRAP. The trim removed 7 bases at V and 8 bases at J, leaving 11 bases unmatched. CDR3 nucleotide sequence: TGTGCTAGTGCCCTGGAAGCGGGAGGGACCCATGAGCAGTTCTTC. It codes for CASALEAGGTHEQFF.

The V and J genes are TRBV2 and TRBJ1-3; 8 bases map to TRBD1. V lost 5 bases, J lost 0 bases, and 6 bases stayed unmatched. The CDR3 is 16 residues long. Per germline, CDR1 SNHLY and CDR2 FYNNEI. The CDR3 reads CASSYDRGNSGNTIYF. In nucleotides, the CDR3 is TGTGCCAGCAGTTATGACAGGGGTAACTCTGGAAACACCATATATTTT.

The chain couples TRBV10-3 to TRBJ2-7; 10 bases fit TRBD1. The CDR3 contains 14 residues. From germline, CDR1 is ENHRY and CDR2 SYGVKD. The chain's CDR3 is CAFDRTGGSYEQYF. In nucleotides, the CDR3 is TGTGCATTCGACCGGACAGGGGGCTCCTACGAGCAGTACTTC.

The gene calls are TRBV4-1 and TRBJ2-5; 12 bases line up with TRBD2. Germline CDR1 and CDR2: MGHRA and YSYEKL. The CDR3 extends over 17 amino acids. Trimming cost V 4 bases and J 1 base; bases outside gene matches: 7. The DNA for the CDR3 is TGCGCCAGCAGCCGCGGTGGACTAGCGGGGACCCAAGAGACCCAGTACTTC. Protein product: CASSRGGLAGTQETQYF.

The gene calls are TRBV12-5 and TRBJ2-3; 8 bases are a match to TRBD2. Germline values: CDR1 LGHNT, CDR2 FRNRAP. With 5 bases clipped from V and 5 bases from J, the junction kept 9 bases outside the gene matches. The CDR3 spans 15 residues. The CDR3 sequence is CASGTGSGSGDTQYF. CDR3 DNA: TGTGCTAGTGGTACCGGGAGCGGGAGCGGAGATACGCAGTATTTT. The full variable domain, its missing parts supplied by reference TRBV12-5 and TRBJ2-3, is DARVTQTPRHKVTEMGQEVTMRCQPILGHNTVFWYRQTMMQGLELLAYFRNRAPLDDSGMPKDRFSAEMPDATLATLKIQPSEPRDSAVYFCASGTGSGSGDTQYFGPGTRLTVL.

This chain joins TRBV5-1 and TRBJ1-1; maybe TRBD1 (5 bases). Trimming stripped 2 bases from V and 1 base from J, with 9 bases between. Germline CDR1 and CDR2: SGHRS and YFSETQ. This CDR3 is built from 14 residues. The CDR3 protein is CASSFGGPNTEAFF. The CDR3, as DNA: TGCGCCAGCAGCTTCGGGGGACCGAACACTGAAGCTTTCTTT. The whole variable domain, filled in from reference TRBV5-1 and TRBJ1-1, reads KAGVTQTPRYLIKTRGQQVTLSCSPISGHRSVSWYQQTPGQGLQFLFEYFSETQRNKGNFPGRFSGRQFSNSRSEMNVSTLELGDSALYLCASSFGGPNTEAFFGQGTRLTVV.

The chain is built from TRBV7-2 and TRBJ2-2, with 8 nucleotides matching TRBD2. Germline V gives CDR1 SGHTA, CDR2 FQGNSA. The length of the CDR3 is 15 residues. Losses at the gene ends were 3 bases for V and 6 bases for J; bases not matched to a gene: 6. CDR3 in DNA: TGTGCCAGCAGCTTTAGCGGGGCTGGGGCCGGGGAGCTGTTTTTT. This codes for CASSFSGAGAGELFF. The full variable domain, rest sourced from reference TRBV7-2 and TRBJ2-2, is GAGVSQSPSNKVTEKGKDVELRCDPISGHTALYWYRQSLGQGLEFLIYFQGNSAPDKSGLPSDRFSAERTGGSVSTLTIQRTQQEDSAVYLCASSFSGAGAGELFFGEGSRLTVL.